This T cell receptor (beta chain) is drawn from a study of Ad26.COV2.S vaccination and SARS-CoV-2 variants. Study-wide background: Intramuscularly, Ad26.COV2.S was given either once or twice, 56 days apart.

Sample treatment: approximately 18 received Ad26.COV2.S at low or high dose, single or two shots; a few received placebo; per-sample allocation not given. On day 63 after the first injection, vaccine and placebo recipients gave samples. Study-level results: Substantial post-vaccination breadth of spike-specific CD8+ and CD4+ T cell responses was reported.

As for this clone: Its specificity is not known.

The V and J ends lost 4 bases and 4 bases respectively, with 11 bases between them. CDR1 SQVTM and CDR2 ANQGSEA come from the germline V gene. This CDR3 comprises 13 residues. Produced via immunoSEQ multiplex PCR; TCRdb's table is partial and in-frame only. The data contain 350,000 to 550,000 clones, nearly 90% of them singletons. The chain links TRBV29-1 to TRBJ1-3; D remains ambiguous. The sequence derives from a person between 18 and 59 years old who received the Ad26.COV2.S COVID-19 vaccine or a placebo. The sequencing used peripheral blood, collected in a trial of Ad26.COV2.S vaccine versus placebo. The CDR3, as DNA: TGCAGCGTTGTTGAAAAATGGGGAAACACCATATATTTT. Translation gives CSVVEKWGNTIYF.